This T cell receptor (beta chain) is drawn from a study of OX40 agonist ivuxolimab in advanced cancers. Study background: Three patients, one with hepatocellular carcinoma and two with cutaneous melanoma, responded partially.

With 0 bases clipped from V and 10 bases from J, the junction kept 5 bases outside the gene matches. The germline CDR1 and CDR2 sequences are SGDLS and YYNGEE. The length of the CDR3 is 13 residues. Profiled with immunoSEQ multiplex PCR; TCRdb holds only in-frame clones, not every one. The sample shows roughly 83,000 clones, roughly 89% of them seen only once. This receptor was obtained from an adult with an advanced solid tumor such as melanoma, head and neck, liver or kidney cancer. The chain couples TRBV9 to TRBJ2-3; 7 positions agree with TRBD1. Source: CD4+ or CD8+ T cells sorted from blood, taken in a trial of the OX40 agonist ivuxolimab. CDR3 in amino acids: CASSVEGTDAQYF. CDR3 DNA: TGTGCCAGCAGCGTAGAAGGGACAGACGCGCAGTATTTT.